Each of the 31 T cell receptor beta chains below was sequenced from the same sample in a study of early T cells in non-severe SARS-CoV-2 infection. Each CDR3 protein gets one entry after TCRdb re-called the 5' RACE reads with MiXCR. The sample consists of about 48,000 distinct CDR3 sequences, about 9.2% of them appearing once. The sample was whole blood. The receptors were sampled from an adult who was a healthcare worker with PCR-confirmed SARS-CoV-2 infection or an uninfected control (not recorded which).

This chain links TRBV3-1 with TRBJ2-3; 9 bases map to TRBD2. The germline gives CDR1 LGHDT, CDR2 YNNKEL (reference sequence). This CDR3 is 15 amino acids long. After removal of 6 bases from V and 4 bases from J, the junction contained 8 bases not matched to a gene. CDR3 sequence: CASRAASGMADTQYF. In DNA, the CDR3 is TGTGCCAGCAGAGCCGCTAGCGGGATGGCAGATACGCAGTATTTT.

This clonotype was seen many times. The chain links TRBV2 to TRBJ2-1; the D is unclear. The V gene's germline CDR1 is SNHLY and CDR2 FYNNEI. Deletions cut 3 bases from V and 3 bases from J, with 3 bases between. The CDR3 has 12 residues. CDR3 sequence: CASSDSYNEQFF. The DNA of the CDR3 is TGTGCCAGCAGTGACAGCTACAATGAGCAGTTCTTC.

This clonotype was found many times. This rearrangement joins TRBV20-1 to TRBJ2-5; 8 bases agree with TRBD2. Germline CDR1 is DFQATT and CDR2 is SNEGSKA (reference sequence). Trimming at V came to 6 bases and at J to 2 bases, leaving 11 bases not matched to a gene. The CDR3 runs to 15 residues. CDR3 sequence reads: CSASPPLAEQETQYF. In DNA form, the CDR3 reads TGCAGTGCGAGTCCACCACTAGCGGAACAAGAGACCCAGTACTTC.

In its sample, this clonotype was seen a few times. The chain has TRBV7-2 and TRBJ1-4, with D unresolved. The CDR3 extends over 16 amino acids. Germline V gene data show CDR1 as SGHTA and CDR2 as FQGNSA. Trimming pared 2 bases from V and 8 bases from J, leaving 18 bases between. This CDR3 reads CASSLLPPGNGEKLFF. The CDR3, as DNA: TGTGCCAGCAGCTTACTCCCCCCGGGTAACGGAGAAAAACTGTTTTTT.

The chain employs TRBV7-8 and TRBJ1-1; D uncertain. The germline V and J ends were trimmed by 5 bases and 2 bases, with 12 bases remaining between them. The CDR3 covers 14 residues. Looked up from germline, CDR1 is SGHVS and CDR2 is FQNEAQ. CDR3 residues: CASSLAQGNTEAFF. CDR3 bases: TGTGCCAGCAGCCTCGCACAAGGCAACACTGAAGCTTTCTTT.

The table lists this clonotype with many counts. CDR3 residues: CASKDRGNIQYF. CDR3 bases: TGTGCCAGCAAGGACAGGGGGAACATTCAGTACTTC. The genes are TRBV2 and TRBJ2-4; 10 bases agree with TRBD1. J was trimmed by 7 bases and V by 7 bases; bases with no gene match: 1. CDR3 length: 12 residues. The germline V gene encodes CDR1 SNHLY and CDR2 FYNNEI. The whole variable domain, filled in from reference TRBV2 and TRBJ2-4, reads EPEVTQTPSHQVTQMGQEVILRCVPISNHLYFYWYRQILGQKVEFLVSFYNNEISEKSEIFDDQFSVERPDGSNFTLKIRSTKLEDSAMYFCASKDRGNIQYFGAGTRLSVL.

This clonotype has ten or more counts. This chain uses TRBV9 with TRBJ2-7, with TRBD1 identical over 7 bases. CDR1 is SGDLS and CDR2 is YYNGEE in the germline V gene. This CDR3 spans 15 amino acids. The ends lost 4 bases at V and 7 bases at J; junction bases unmatched: 14. CDR3 protein: CASSPRDRSPLEQYF. The CDR3 DNA follows: TGTGCCAGCAGCCCAAGGGACAGAAGCCCTTTGGAGCAGTACTTC. The whole variable domain, filled in from reference TRBV9 and TRBJ2-7, reads DSGVTQTPKHLITATGQRVTLRCSPRSGDLSVYWYQQSLDQGLQFLIQYYNGEERAKGNILERFSAQQFPDLHSELNLSSLELGDSALYFCASSPRDRSPLEQYFGPGTRLTVT.

V gene TRBV11-1 combines with J gene TRBJ2-1; 8 bases align to TRBD1. The CDR3 is made up of 14 amino acids. Germline V gives CDR1 SGHAT, CDR2 FQDESV (reference sequence). The V and J ends lost 4 bases and 4 bases, in that order; junction bases with no gene match: 3. In DNA form, the CDR3 reads TGTGCCAGCAGCTCCCGGGACAGGTACAATGAGCAGTTCTTC. It yields the protein CASSSRDRYNEQFF. Supplemented by reference TRBV11-1 and TRBJ2-1, the full variable domain reads EAEVAQSPRYKITEKSQAVAFWCDPISGHATLYWYRQILGQGPELLVQFQDESVVDDSQLPKDRFSAERLKGVDSTLKIQPAELGDSAMYLCASSSRDRYNEQFFGPGTRLTVL.

The sample holds many counts of this clonotype. The chain employs TRBV4-2 and TRBJ2-6; TRBD2 aligns across 10 bases. The CDR3 consists of 17 residues. Germline assignment: CDR1 LGHNA and CDR2 YNFKEQ. V dropped 3 bases and J dropped 0; count of bases not matched to a gene: 2. CDR3 bases: TGTGCCAGCAGCCATGGACTAGCGGCCTCTGGGGCCAACGTCCTGACTTTC. It encodes CASSHGLAASGANVLTF.

In its sample, this clonotype was seen many times. The chain joins TRBV20-1 to TRBJ2-2; TRBD1 matches at 10 bases. In germline, CDR1 is DFQATT, CDR2 SNEGSKA (reference sequence). Trimming took 3 bases from V and 5 from J; bases not matched to a gene: 9. CDR3 length equals 16 residues. This CDR3 is CSASSPGQGRTGELFF. The CDR3 region has the DNA TGCAGTGCTAGTTCCCCGGGACAGGGGAGGACCGGGGAGCTGTTTTTT.

The rearrangement joins TRBV9 to TRBJ2-5, with D possibly being TRBD2 (5 bases). Trimming cost V 4 bases and J 5 bases, with 15 bases left between them. Germline V gene data show CDR1 as SGDLS and CDR2 as YYNGEE. This CDR3 has 14 amino acids. The CDR3, as DNA: TGTGCCAGCAGCAAACCCATTCGAGGGGAGACCCAGTACTTC. Translated, it gives CASSKPIRGETQYF. Full variable domain (missing parts from reference TRBV9 and TRBJ2-5): DSGVTQTPKHLITATGQRVTLRCSPRSGDLSVYWYQQSLDQGLQFLIQYYNGEERAKGNILERFSAQQFPDLHSELNLSSLELGDSALYFCASSKPIRGETQYFGPGTRLLVL.

This clonotype was observed a handful of times. V gene TRBV7-9 combines with J gene TRBJ1-4; D is unclear. CDR1 is SEHNR, CDR2 FQNEAQ, per germline (reference sequence). The germline V and J ends were trimmed by 5 bases and 8 bases, with 18 bases remaining between them. The CDR3 is made up of 15 amino acids. The CDR3: CASSPEESGREKLFF. The CDR3 DNA sequence: TGTGCCAGCAGCCCGGAGGAGAGCGGGAGGGAAAAACTGTTTTTT.

This clonotype has ten or more counts. The chain couples TRBV11-2 to TRBJ2-3, with a weak D call TRBD2 (7 bases). The V end was cut by 8 bases, the J end by 5 bases, with 20 bases between. Germline lookup yields CDR1 SGHAT and CDR2 FQNNGV. This CDR3 contains 15 residues. This chain's CDR3 is CASGGASVLGDTQYF. Written as DNA, the CDR3 is TGTGCCAGCGGGGGGGCTAGCGTCCTGGGAGATACGCAGTATTTT. Full variable domain (remainder filled in from reference TRBV11-2 and TRBJ2-3): EAGVAQSPRYKIIEKRQSVAFWCNPISGHATLYWYQQILGQGPKLLIQFQNNGVVDDSQLPKDRFSAERLKGVDSTLKIQPAKLEDSAVYLCASGGASVLGDTQYFGPGTRLTVL.

The chain combines TRBV3-1 with TRBJ2-1; 12 bases align to TRBD2. Germline CDR1 reads LGHDT; CDR2 reads YNNKEL (reference sequence). V shed 3 bases and J 5 bases; nucleotides not matched to a gene: 8. This CDR3 has 17 amino acids. CDR3 region: CASSQESLAGGNNEQFF. Written as DNA, the CDR3 is TGTGCCAGCAGCCAGGAGTCACTAGCGGGGGGAAACAATGAGCAGTTCTTC.

The chain couples TRBV20-1 to TRBJ2-5; 8 bases are a match to TRBD1. The ends lost 2 bases at V and 1 base at J; junction bases unmatched: 9. The CDR3 extends over 16 amino acids. Germline assignment: CDR1 DFQATT and CDR2 SNEGSKA (reference sequence). In nucleotides, the CDR3 is TGCAGTGCTAGACCTCGGACAGGGAGAACCCAAGAGACCCAGTACTTC. Translation gives CSARPRTGRTQETQYF.

This clonotype was counted a few times. The chain carries TRBV29-1 and TRBJ2-5; no definite D call. The CDR3 has 12 residues. Trimming removed 8 bases at V and 5 bases at J, with 15 bases between. Germline V gene data show CDR1 as SQVTM and CDR2 as ANQGSEA. The CDR3 DNA reads as TGCAGCTCCAACCCAAGCATCGAGACCCAGTACTTC. This translates into CSSNPSIETQYF. The full variable domain, in which reference TRBV29-1 and TRBJ2-5 provide the parts outside the CDR3, is SAVISQKPSRDICQRGTSLTIQCQVDSQVTMMFWYRQQPGQSLTLIATANQGSEATYESGFVIDKFPISRPNLTFSTLTVSNMSPEDSSIYLCSSNPSIETQYFGPGTRLLVL.

This clonotype showed up just a few times. The chain combines TRBV6-1 with TRBJ2-1; D might be TRBD1 (5 bases). Deletions cut 4 bases from V and 9 bases from J, with 13 bases between. The germline gives CDR1 MNHNS, CDR2 SASEGT. The CDR3 covers 13 residues. CDR3 region: CASSASGLGEQFF. CDR3 DNA: TGTGCCAGCAGTGCTTCAGGGTTAGGTGAGCAGTTCTTC.

This clonotype came up many times. This chain links TRBV3-1 with TRBJ1-1, with TRBD1 identical over 9 bases. With 4 bases clipped from V and 9 bases from J, the junction kept 9 bases outside the gene matches. CDR1 is LGHDT, CDR2 YNNKEL, per germline (reference sequence). This CDR3 has 14 amino acids. The chain's CDR3 is CASSLRDRVTQAFF. For the CDR3, the DNA is TGTGCCAGCAGCCTCCGGGACAGGGTAACTCAAGCTTTCTTT.

The CDR3, as DNA: TGCGCCAGCAGCTTGGGCGGCGGACAGGGAGAAGATACGCAGTATTTT. This gives the protein CASSLGGGQGEDTQYF. The gene calls are TRBV5-1 and TRBJ2-3; TRBD1 matches at 8 bases. CDR3 length equals 16 residues. The germline V gene encodes CDR1 SGHRS and CDR2 YFSETQ. Germline trimming cut 0 bases from V and 5 bases from J; bases unmatched to any gene: 8.

This clonotype was detected only a few times. The V gene is TRBV20-1, the J gene TRBJ2-2; tentative D call: TRBD2 (6 bases). V lost 3 bases and J lost 4, with 9 bases in between. Germline CDR1 and CDR2: DFQATT and SNEGSKA (reference sequence). The CDR3 is made up of 13 amino acids. The CDR3 nucleotides read TGCAGTGCTAGTTTGGGACTCACCGGGGAGCTGTTTTTT. It encodes CSASLGLTGELFF.

The chain is built from TRBV3-1 and TRBJ1-3, with D unclear. This CDR3 is built from 16 residues. The V gene's germline CDR1 is LGHDT and CDR2 YNNKEL (reference sequence). V gave up 3 bases and J gave up 2 bases, with 14 bases separating them. The CDR3 is CASSHPSREAGNTIYF. The CDR3 coding sequence is TGTGCCAGCAGCCATCCCTCCCGGGAGGCTGGAAACACCATATATTTT.

V is TRBV18 and J is TRBJ2-5; no definite D call. Between the trimmed V and J ends, which lost 5 bases and 0 bases, there was a span of 7 bases. This CDR3 comprises 13 residues. Germline V CDR1 and CDR2: KGHSH, LQKENI. The chain's CDR3 is CASSSEYQETQYF. The CDR3 coding sequence is TGTGCCAGCTCATCCGAGTACCAAGAGACCCAGTACTTC. The entire variable domain, with the rest obtained from reference TRBV18 and TRBJ2-5, is as follows: NAGVMQNPRHLVRRRGQEARLRCSPMKGHSHVYWYRQLPEEGLKFMVYLQKENIIDESGMPKERFSAEFPKEGPSILRIQQVVRGDSAAYFCASSSEYQETQYFGPGTRLLVL.

This clonotype was seen many times. The V call is TRBV5-1, the J call TRBJ2-5; 7 bases match TRBD1. The CDR3 has 16 residues. Looked up from germline, CDR1 is SGHRS and CDR2 is YFSETQ. V was pared by 4 bases and J by 2 bases, with 11 bases of the junction left unmatched. Here the CDR3 reads CASSPRTGRIQETQYF. DNA of the CDR3: TGCGCCAGCAGCCCCAGGACAGGCCGAATACAAGAGACCCAGTACTTC.

Only a few counts were recorded for this clonotype. The chain employs TRBV20-1 and TRBJ2-3, with 15 bases that match TRBD2. The CDR3 spans 17 residues. V was clipped by 5 bases and J by 0 bases; unmatched bases: 6. Germline V gene lookup returns CDR1 DFQATT and CDR2 SNEGSKA (reference sequence). The CDR3 bases are TGCAGTGCTTCGGGGACTAGCGGGAGGTTGAGCACAGATACGCAGTATTTT. This sequence encodes CSASGTSGRLSTDTQYF.

There are many counts of this clonotype. The rearrangement joins TRBV11-3 to TRBJ2-6; D is unresolved. V lost 4 bases to trimming and J lost 0 bases, with 7 bases between them. CDR1 and CDR2 from the germline V gene are SGHNT and YENEEA. This CDR3 region has 15 residues. The CDR3 region has the DNA TGTGCCAGCAGCTCCCAGCGCTCTGGGGCCAACGTCCTGACTTTC. Its translation is CASSSQRSGANVLTF.

V is TRBV28 and J is TRBJ1-6; 7 nucleotides agree with TRBD1. Germline CDR1 is MDHEN and CDR2 is SYDVKM. V lost 3 bases and J lost 9; bases outside the gene matches: 5. This CDR3 is 14 amino acids long. The CDR3 loop is CASSLTGLTSPLHF. CDR3 coding DNA: TGTGCCAGCAGTTTGACAGGGCTAACTTCACCCCTCCACTTT.

Ten or more counts support this clonotype. The V and J genes are TRBV11-2 and TRBJ2-7, with TRBD2 matching 7 bases. The V gene's germline CDR1 is SGHAT and CDR2 FQNNGV. The CDR3 extends over 15 amino acids. The V gene end was trimmed by 5 bases and the J gene end by 3 bases; junction bases not matched to a gene: 10. In nucleotides, the CDR3 is TGTGCCAGCAGCCTCACCTGGACTAGTAACTACGAGCAGTACTTC. This gives the protein CASSLTWTSNYEQYF.

The CDR3 DNA follows: TGTGCCACCAGTGATTTGAAGCTTAACTATGGCTACACCTTC. This sequence encodes CATSDLKLNYGYTF. The rearrangement joins TRBV24-1 to TRBJ1-2; D is undetermined. V lost 0 bases and J 1 base, leaving 5 bases between the germline ends. Germline V gene sequence: CDR1 KGHDR, CDR2 SFDVKD. CDR3 length: 14 amino acids.

This clonotype was detected ten times or more. The V gene is TRBV6-6, the J gene TRBJ2-1, with TRBD2 matching 10 bases. The CDR3 contains 14 residues. Looked up from germline, CDR1 is MNHNY and CDR2 is SVGAGI (reference sequence). V lost 4 bases and J lost 9; bases outside the gene matches: 6. The CDR3 bases are TGTGCCAGCAGTTCCTCAGCGGGAGGGTTTGAGCAGTTCTTC. This codes for CASSSSAGGFEQFF.

This clonotype was counted at least ten times. The chain employs TRBV5-4 and TRBJ2-1; the match to TRBD2 covers 12 bases. This CDR3 has 15 residues. V shed 3 bases and J 7 bases; nucleotides not matched to a gene: 5. Germline V gene lookup returns CDR1 SGHNT and CDR2 YYREEE (reference sequence). In nucleotides, the CDR3 is TGTGCCAGCAGCTCTAGCGGGAGGGCGGGGAATGAGCAGTTCTTC. Translating it yields CASSSSGRAGNEQFF. Looking up the rest from reference TRBV5-4 and TRBJ2-1 gives the full variable domain: ETGVTQSPTHLIKTRGQQVTLRCSSQSGHNTVSWYQQALGQGPQFIFQYYREEENGRGNFPPRFSGLQFPNYSSELNVNALELDDSALYLCASSSSGRAGNEQFFGPGTRLTVL.

The V and J genes are TRBV7-9 and TRBJ2-5, with 10 bases lining up with TRBD1. The CDR3 contains 14 residues. Germline CDR1 and CDR2: SEHNR and FQNEAQ (reference sequence). J lost 4 bases, V lost 3 bases, and 2 bases had no gene match. The CDR3 is CASSLTGGVETQYF. In nucleotides, the CDR3 is TGTGCCAGCAGCTTGACAGGGGGCGTAGAGACCCAGTACTTC.